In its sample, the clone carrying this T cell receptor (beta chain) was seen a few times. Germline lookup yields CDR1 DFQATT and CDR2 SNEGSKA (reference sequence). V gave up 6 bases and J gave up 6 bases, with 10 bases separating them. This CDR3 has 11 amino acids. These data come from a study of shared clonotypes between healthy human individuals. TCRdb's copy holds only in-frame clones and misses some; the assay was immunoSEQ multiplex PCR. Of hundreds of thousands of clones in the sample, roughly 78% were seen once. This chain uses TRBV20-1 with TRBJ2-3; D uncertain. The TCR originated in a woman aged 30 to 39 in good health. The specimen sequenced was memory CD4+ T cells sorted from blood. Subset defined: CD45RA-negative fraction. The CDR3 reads CSAAPGDTQYF. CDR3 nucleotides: TGCAGTGCCGCCCCGGGCGATACGCAGTATTTT.